The clone carrying this T cell receptor (beta chain) was observed a handful of times. The data belong to a study of patients and donors after allogeneic stem cell transplantation. TCRdb ran MiXCR on the RT-PCR reads and lists one entry per CDR3 protein. The sample carries approximately 160,000 distinct CDR3 sequences, 25% to 35% recorded once. This receptor was obtained from a human donor who was either an allogeneic HSCT recipient or a stem cell or donor lymphocyte infusion donor (not recorded which). It is not recorded whose cells these are; they may come from a transplant donor. The sequenced sample consisted of blood, either unsorted or a sorted T cell fraction (not recorded which).

CDR3: CASSCTFYRGPASNQPQHF. The CDR3 DNA sequence: TGTGCCAGCAGTTGTACCTTCTACAGGGGCCCGGCTAGCAATCAGCCCCAGCATTTT. The J gene is TRBJ1-5, the V gene TRBV25-1, with 7 bases aligning to TRBD1. The CDR3 contains 19 residues. V was pared by 5 bases and J by 0 bases, with 16 bases of the junction left unmatched. CDR1 is MGHDK and CDR2 is SYGVNS in the germline V gene.